This TCR beta chain stems from a study of PD-1 blockade in classical Hodgkin lymphoma. Time point given: cycle 4 day 1 (C4D1), after 6 weeks of nivolumab. Every patient relapsed after autologous stem cell transplantation, and brentuximab vedotin exposure varied. Assay: immunoSEQ multiplex PCR; the TCRdb copy retains only in-frame clones and omits some. Of around 23,000 clones in the sample, approximately 85% were seen once. Comments on this clone: Antigen specificity is unknown. The junction departs from germline at one end; a sequencing error may be responsible.

Findings and caveats of the study: At baseline, newly diagnosed patients reportedly showed less TCR diversity than healthy donors. Diversity similar to that of newly diagnosed patients was seen at baseline in complete responders. Those patients who began receiving nivolumab less than 1 year after ASCT had lower diversity, and they were excluded.

Germline lookup yields CDR1 SSHAT and CDR2 FNYEAQ (reference sequence). The CDR3 is 16 residues long. Specimen: peripheral blood mononuclear cells (PBMCs), collected before the fourth cycle of nivolumab. The rearrangement joins TRBV7-7 to TRBJ2-2; D is perhaps TRBD2 (6 bases). This receptor was identified in a human donor with classical Hodgkin lymphoma. This chain's CDR3 is CASSLGRLVNTGELFF. CDR3 bases: TGTGCTAGCAGCTTAGGCAGACTAGTTAACACCGGGGAGCTGTTTTTT.